This T cell receptor (beta chain) was identified in a study of Ad26.COV2.S vaccination and SARS-CoV-2 variants listed by TCRdb under 2021. Broadly, across the study: Donors in the vaccine arm were drawn from COV1001, a multicentre, randomized, double-blind, placebo-controlled phase I-IIa trial testing Ad26.COV2.S in healthy adults. Participants in the trial were split at random into five groups of five each, receiving low-dose or high-dose Ad26.COV2.S once or twice, or else placebo on both occasions. Dosing of Ad26.COV2.S was intramuscular, at either 5x10^10 or 1x10^11 viral particles, delivered as one shot or as two shots spaced 56 days apart. The TCR-sequenced set comprised about 32 samples: 19 Ad26.COV2.S vaccine recipients, 5 placebo recipients and 8 SARS-CoV-2 convalescent individuals. Sequencing of the TCRbeta repertoire served to evaluate the specificity and breadth of SARS-CoV-2-reactive T cell receptors following Ad26.COV2.S vaccination. Investigators did not know the trial group allocation while performing experiments and assessing outcomes.

As regards this clone: Its antigen is currently not known. The record has no base qualities; no much larger clone is one base away.

Summary of the overall study and its limitations: Vaccine and placebo recipients had comparable non-spike TCR breadth, which fits with the vaccine containing only spike. After vaccination, spike-specific CD8+ and CD4+ T cell responses were reported to show substantial breadth. Compared with placebo recipients, Ad26.COV2.S recipients showed higher spike-specific TCR breadth (P = 0.0014). Comparing responses between vaccine doses or regimens was not something the study was powered to do. The authors noted that the TCR breadth and depth analyses may have underestimated total T cell responses.

The label giving this sample's treatment or condition can be read as: around 19 received Ad26.COV2.S at low or high dose, single or two shots; about five received placebo; per-sample allocation not given. Repertoires of vaccine and placebo recipients were sequenced from samples taken on day 63 after the first injection. Between 29 July and 7 August 2020, Cohort 1b enrolled around 24 adults aged 18-55 years at one site in Boston, USA. Ad26.COV2.S consisted of a replication-incompetent adenovirus type 26 vector by which a prefusion-stabilized SARS-CoV-2 spike protein from the original Wuhan strain was expressed. TCRbeta CDR3 regions were sequenced with the immunoSEQ Assay. After extraction, genomic DNA underwent amplification by bias-controlled multiplex PCR, followed by high-throughput sequencing. Per the source publication's procedure: To quantify the absolute abundance of every unique TCRbeta CDR3 region, sequences were collapsed and filtered. T cell fraction was estimated by normalization of TCRbeta template counts to usable DNA, with usable DNA being measured through amplification of reference genes present in all nucleated cells. Repertoire TCRs were annotated as SARS-CoV-2-specific by exact matching of V gene, CDR3 amino acid sequence and J gene to a known reactive TCR set. The reference SARS-CoV-2 TCR set was derived from MIRA and filtered for enrichment in COVID-19-positive ImmuneCODE repertoires, a step that removed public or cross-reactive TCRs. Using the MIRA antigens, annotated TCRs were further analysed by specific ORF or by position within an ORF. Breadth was defined as annotated unique rearrangements over total unique productive rearrangements; depth was the summed frequency of those rearrangements. Two-sided Wilcoxon rank-sum tests were used to compare TCR breadth between groups. TCRdb obtained this table from immuneACCESS and retained in-frame rearrangements with V and J assigned. These tables miss some clones; where compared with another copy, unresolved V genes account for less than half of the shortfall, and the remainder is unexplained. That table gives V, J and clone size, and the DNA gave D and trimming. This sample gives 200,000 to 300,000 clones in total; over 75% of them show up just once. Jointly, the top ten make up roughly 10% of the sample.

The sequenced sample was peripheral blood, obtained in a trial of Ad26.COV2.S vaccine versus placebo. The source of this sequence is a person between 18 and 65 years old who received the Ad26.COV2.S COVID-19 vaccine or a placebo.

The DNA reads as follows: TGTGCCAGCAGTCCCAGCCCGAACACTGAAGCTTTCTTT. Its protein reads: CASSPSPNTEAFF. Recombination linked TRBV28 to TRBJ1-1; the D segment cannot be called with confidence. V is cut by 5 bases and J by 1 base, and the space between the germline ends is 8 bases. The CDR1 and CDR2 encoded by the germline V gene are MDHEN and SYDVKM. The CDR3 goes from the cysteine to the phenylalanine over 13 residues. The CDR3 DNA has 39 bases and is translated from base 1.